This T cell receptor beta chain was identified during a study of blood T cell repertoires in COVID-19. Study summary: Italy, Spain and the United States were the sources of the convalescent and acute COVID-19 samples. PBMCs, B-cell-depleted T cells, or T cells were the source of the cDNA or gDNA that made up the material.

Participants' own reports of clinical history determined their cohort assignment. Recovery meant two consecutive negative NP/OP PCR tests, professional clearance, or resolved symptoms. Generated by immunoSEQ multiplex PCR, the TCRdb table keeps only in-frame clones and is missing some. The profile shows around 300,000 clones, roughly nine tenths of them singletons. Germline CDR1 and CDR2: MNHNY and SVGAGI (reference sequence). Trimming took off 2 bases at V and 7 bases at J, with 9 bases between the two ends. The CDR3 sequence is 12 residues long. This TCR came from a middle-aged woman who had recovered from COVID-19. The sequencing sample was made of PBMCs or T cells enriched from blood (not recorded which). This rearrangement joins TRBV6-6 to TRBJ2-7; D ambiguous. The CDR3 region has the DNA TGTGCCAGCAGTTACGGTCAGGTAGAGCAGTACTTC. This encodes CASSYGQVEQYF.